The 30 T cell receptor beta chains below were found in one sample sequenced in a study of blood T cell repertoires in COVID-19. Method: immunoSEQ multiplex PCR; TCRdb's copy keeps in-frame clones and lacks some. The repertoire holds roughly 170,000 clones, with approximately 78% as singletons. Material: PBMCs or T cells enriched from blood (not recorded which). The receptors were gathered from a woman aged 45-59 years who had recovered from COVID-19.

The chain has TRBV21-1 and TRBJ1-4; the DNA was not compared with TRBD1, the D call given in the table. TRBV21-1 is annotated as a pseudogene. The CDR3 loop spans 17 amino acids. The DNA for the CDR3 is TGTGCCAGCAAACGGCCTCGGTCGAACAGTCAGAATGAAAAACTGTTTTTT. Its protein product is CASKRPRSNSQNEKLFF.

This clone was recorded only once. This sequence joins TRBV6-6 and TRBJ1-5; 11 bases map to TRBD1. Germline V gene lookup returns CDR1 MNHNY and CDR2 SVGAGI (reference sequence). The CDR3 is 16 residues long. V was pared by 2 bases and J by 3 bases, with 3 bases of the junction left unmatched. In DNA form, the CDR3 reads TGTGCCAGCAGTTACCTGGGACAGGGGGTCAATCAGCCCCAGCATTTT. Protein: CASSYLGQGVNQPQHF.

The chain uses TRBV19 and TRBJ2-1; 9 nucleotides line up with TRBD2. The V segment lost 3 bases and the J segment 5 bases; nucleotides outside the gene matches: 5. CDR3 length: 15 amino acids. CDR1 and CDR2 from the germline V gene are LNHDA and SQIVND (reference sequence). CDR3 DNA sequence: TGTGCCAGTAGTATGGGAGCTAGCGGGAACAATGAGCAGTTCTTC. This gives the protein CASSMGASGNNEQFF.

In this sample, this clone turned up a few times. V usage is TRBV3-1 (or the pseudogene TRBV3-2) and J usage is TRBJ1-2, with a weak D call TRBD1 (5 bases). The length of the CDR3 is 15 residues. Trimming stripped 3 bases from V and 2 bases from J, with 13 bases between. Germline V lookup: CDR1 LGHDT, CDR2 YNNKEL (reference sequence). CDR3 sequence: CASSQGGTGNYGYTF. CDR3 sequence (DNA): TGTGCCAGCAGCCAGGGGGGGACGGGAAACTATGGCTACACCTTC.

The chain has TRBV29-1 and TRBJ2-2; D gene unclear. CDR1 SQVTM and CDR2 ANQGSEA come from the germline V gene. Trimming removed 4 bases from V and 0 bases from J, with 9 bases in between. The CDR3 spans 14 residues. CDR3 coding DNA: TGCAGCGTTGTAGTTGCTGCGAACACCGGGGAGCTGTTTTTT. Amino acids: CSVVVAANTGELFF.

This chain uses TRBV7-6 with TRBJ2-2; 12 bases are a match to TRBD1. Germline CDR1 is SGHVS and CDR2 is FNYEAQ. V shed 5 bases, J shed 5 bases, and the junction held 6 bases outside the gene matches. The CDR3 runs 16 residues. This CDR3 is CASSKGQGAITGELFF. Here the CDR3 DNA reads TGTGCCAGCAGCAAGGGACAGGGGGCAATTACCGGGGAGCTGTTTTTT.

V is TRBV7-6 and J is TRBJ2-1; 12 nucleotides line up with TRBD2. Trimming took 2 bases from V and 6 from J; bases not matched to a gene: 8. Germline V gene data show CDR1 as SGHVS and CDR2 as FNYEAQ. The CDR3 totals 17 residues. The CDR3 coding sequence is TGTGCCAGCAGCTTATTCAATCTAGCGGGAGGGCGCAATGAGCAGTTCTTC. Amino acids: CASSLFNLAGGRNEQFF.

Remarks on this clone: The sample has other DNA sequences that encode this CDR3 too. V is TRBV29-1 and J is TRBJ2-7; TRBD2 is a possible D gene (6 bases). CDR1 and CDR2 (germline): SQVTM, ANQGSEA. The ends were cut back, 6 bases at V and 0 bases at J, with 9 bases in the middle. The CDR3 is 12 amino acids. The CDR3 reads CSVGTHSYEQYF. Here the CDR3 DNA reads TGCAGCGTAGGGACTCACTCCTACGAGCAGTACTTC.

This clone is medium-sized in the sample. The chain links TRBV19 to TRBJ1-2, with 7 positions matching TRBD1. Germline assignment: CDR1 LNHDA and CDR2 SQIVND (reference sequence). The CDR3 extends over 15 amino acids. The trim removed 2 bases at V and 4 bases at J, leaving 7 bases unmatched. The CDR3 reads CASSIYGQAFYGYTF. In nucleotides, the CDR3 is TGTGCCAGTAGTATATATGGACAGGCATTCTATGGCTACACCTTC.

The V call is TRBV28, the J call TRBJ2-7; D is perhaps TRBD2 (6 bases). Germline values: CDR1 MDHEN, CDR2 SYDVKM. Trimming stripped 0 bases from V and 3 bases from J, with 6 bases between. This CDR3 is built from 13 residues. CDR3 bases: TGTGCCAGCAGTTTATGGACTAGCTACGAGCAGTACTTC. Translated, it gives CASSLWTSYEQYF.

The chain combines TRBV5-6 with TRBJ2-3; 13 bases are shared with TRBD2. Germline V CDR1 and CDR2: SGHDT, YYEEEE. CDR3 length: 15 residues. The V and J ends lost 5 bases and 7 bases, in that order; junction bases with no gene match: 7. The CDR3 region is CASRLTSGRGNTQYF. CDR3 in DNA: TGTGCCAGCAGACTAACTAGCGGGAGGGGCAATACGCAGTATTTT.

The V and J genes are TRBV5-4 and TRBJ1-2, with TRBD1 identical over 8 bases. With 2 bases clipped from V and 3 bases from J, the junction kept 3 bases outside the gene matches. Germline V gene sequence: CDR1 SGHNT, CDR2 YYREEE (reference sequence). CDR3 length: 14 residues. CDR3: CASSFLDRDYGYTF. The CDR3 DNA sequence: TGTGCCAGCAGCTTTCTGGACAGGGACTATGGCTACACCTTC.

The chain uses TRBV18 and TRBJ1-1; 8 bases align to TRBD1. The CDR3 is 15 residues long. CDR1 KGHSH and CDR2 LQKENI come from the germline V gene. Trimming removed 4 bases from V and 8 bases from J; junction bases left unmatched: 12. The CDR3 nucleotides are TGTGCCAGCTCACAACAGGGGGTGACCCTTGGAGAAGCTTTCTTT. Protein: CASSQQGVTLGEAFF.

The V call is TRBV5-1, the J call TRBJ1-2; D unresolved. CDR3 length equals 12 residues. Trimming left V 4 bases short and J 5 bases short, with 9 bases between. CDR1 and CDR2 (germline): SGHRS, YFSETQ. This chain's CDR3 is CASSTGGYGYTF. The CDR3 coding sequence is TGCGCCAGCAGCACGGGCGGGTATGGCTACACCTTC.

This chain uses TRBV11-3 with TRBJ2-1; 11 bases match TRBD2. The CDR3 totals 15 residues. The V gene's germline CDR1 is SGHNT and CDR2 YENEEA. The V and J ends lost 5 bases and 5 bases, in that order; junction bases with no gene match: 5. CDR3 in DNA: TGTGCCAGCAGCCGTTTAGCGGGAGGGGACAATGAGCAGTTCTTC. It encodes CASSRLAGGDNEQFF.

The chain is built from TRBV29-1 and TRBJ1-4, with 8 bases aligning to TRBD1. V trimming: 8 bases; J trimming: 5 bases; junction bases outside the gene matches: 7. The CDR3 length is 13 residues. The germline V gene encodes CDR1 SQVTM and CDR2 ANQGSEA. The CDR3 loop is CSFSGTGNEKLFF. The CDR3, as DNA: TGCAGCTTTTCCGGGACAGGCAATGAAAAACTGTTTTTT.

The chain couples TRBV7-2 to TRBJ1-5; D might be TRBD1 (6 bases). V was clipped by 5 bases and J by 4 bases, with 12 bases between them. The CDR3 runs to 14 residues. Germline V gene data show CDR1 as SGHTA and CDR2 as FQGNSA. The CDR3: CASSLDSQNQPQHF. CDR3 sequence (DNA): TGTGCCAGCAGCCTGGACAGTCAAAATCAGCCCCAGCATTTT.

This clone was picked up one time. The V call is TRBV6-5, the J call TRBJ2-7; the match to TRBD1 covers 7 bases. The V gene's germline CDR1 is MNHEY and CDR2 SVGAGI. CDR3 size: 16 residues. V shed 2 bases, J shed 2 bases, and the junction held 9 bases outside the gene matches. The CDR3 here is CASSYGPDRFTYEQYF. The CDR3 region has the DNA TGTGCCAGCAGTTACGGGCCGGACAGGTTCACCTACGAGCAGTACTTC.

The chain combines TRBV27 with TRBJ2-7; D uncertain. The V end was cut by 5 bases, the J end by 0 bases, with 11 bases between. Germline lookup yields CDR1 MNHEY and CDR2 SMNVEV (reference sequence). The CDR3 totals 14 residues. The CDR3 sequence: CASSPLAVSYEQYF. For the CDR3, the DNA is TGTGCCAGCAGTCCCCTGGCGGTCTCCTACGAGCAGTACTTC.

This clone was seen many times. The V gene is TRBV11-3, the J gene TRBJ2-7; 9 nucleotides match TRBD1. With 7 bases clipped from V and 6 bases from J, the junction kept 4 bases outside the gene matches. This CDR3 comprises 12 residues. Germline V gene data show CDR1 as SGHNT and CDR2 as YENEEA. CDR3 residues: CASKGQGSEQYF. The DNA for the CDR3 is TGTGCCAGCAAGGGACAGGGCAGCGAGCAGTACTTC.

The chain couples TRBV7-3 to TRBJ1-6; 7 positions agree with TRBD1. CDR1 and CDR2 (germline): SGHTA, FQGTGA. CDR3 length: 14 residues. V dropped 5 bases and J dropped 7; count of bases not matched to a gene: 5. The CDR3 loop is CASSAGQPNSPLHF. DNA of the CDR3: TGTGCCAGCAGCGCGGGACAGCCGAATTCACCCCTCCACTTT.

The V and J genes are TRBV3-1 (or the pseudogene TRBV3-2) and TRBJ2-5; D is unresolved. The CDR3 has 14 residues. Trimming removed 1 base at V and 6 bases at J, with 12 bases between. CDR1 LGHDT and CDR2 YNNKEL come from the germline V gene (reference sequence). The CDR3 is CASSQAIVHQTQYF. CDR3 nucleotides: TGTGCCAGCAGCCAAGCTATAGTTCATCAGACCCAGTACTTC.

CDR3 sequence reads: CASSQWGRGQPYEQYF. In DNA form, the CDR3 reads TGTGCCAGCAGCCAATGGGGCCGTGGACAGCCCTACGAGCAGTACTTC. V and J are TRBV14 and TRBJ2-7; D possibly corresponds to TRBD1 (6 bases). CDR1 is SGHDN and CDR2 is FVKESK in the germline V gene. CDR3 length: 16 residues. V dropped 2 bases and J dropped 2 bases, with 16 bases sitting between them.

The rearrangement joins TRBV20-1 to TRBJ1-1; D is possibly TRBD1 (5 bases). The germline V gene has CDR1 DFQATT and CDR2 SNEGSKA (reference sequence). This CDR3 has 11 amino acids. The DNA of the CDR3 is TGCTCGGGGGATTTGAACACTGAAGCTTTCTTT. Translation: CSGDLNTEAFF.

This clone was observed a handful of times. The V gene is TRBV6-1, the J gene TRBJ2-7; the match to TRBD1 covers 9 bases. Per the germline V gene, CDR1 is MNHNS and CDR2 is SASEGT. The J segment lost 9 bases and the V segment lost 0 bases, leaving 6 bases of the junction unmatched. This CDR3 comprises 14 residues. CDR3 bases: TGTGCCAGCAGTGAAGCGAGTGGGACAGGGTGGCAGTACTTC. Its protein product is CASSEASGTGWQYF.

The chain recombines TRBV3-1 (or the pseudogene TRBV3-2) with TRBJ1-2; no clear D. This CDR3 is 11 amino acids long. Trimming left V 4 bases short and J 6 bases short, with 6 bases between. The germline gives CDR1 LGHDT, CDR2 YNNKEL (reference sequence). CDR3 sequence (DNA): TGTGCCAGCAGCCTCCTCCATGGCTACACCTTC. Translated, it gives CASSLLHGYTF.

CDR3 in amino acids: CASRVDRNYGYTF. The CDR3 region has the DNA TGTGCCAGCAGGGTGGACAGAAACTATGGCTACACCTTC. The rearrangement joins TRBV28 to TRBJ1-2, with D perhaps matching TRBD1 (6 bases). V was clipped by 6 bases and J by 2 bases, with 10 bases between them. This CDR3 comprises 13 residues. Germline V CDR1 and CDR2: MDHEN, SYDVKM.

The rearrangement joins TRBV5-1 to TRBJ2-1; 13 nucleotides match TRBD2. The CDR3 spans 18 residues. J lost 7 bases, V lost 1 base, and 11 bases had no gene match. The V gene's germline CDR1 is SGHRS and CDR2 YFSETQ. CDR3 sequence: CASSLTRPGTSGNNEQFF. The CDR3 DNA is TGCGCCAGCAGCTTGACAAGACCCGGGACTAGCGGGAATAATGAGCAGTTCTTC.

This chain links TRBV15 with TRBJ1-1; D is uncertain. The CDR3 runs 12 residues. V was clipped by 3 bases and J by 11 bases, with 13 bases between them. From germline, CDR1 is LNHNV and CDR2 YYDKDF (reference sequence). DNA of the CDR3: TGTGCCACCAGCAGTTACGGGAGGGCGGCTTTCTTT. This encodes CATSSYGRAAFF. Full variable domain (missing parts from reference TRBV15 and TRBJ1-1): DAMVIQNPRYQVTQFGKPVTLSCSQTLNHNVMYWYQQKSSQAPKLLFHYYDKDFNNEADTPDNFQSRRPNTSFCFLDIRSPGLGDTAMYLCATSSYGRAAFFGQGTRLTVV.

The chain couples TRBV4-3 to TRBJ1-3; 9 positions match TRBD1. J lost 4 bases, V lost 0 bases, and 10 bases had no gene match. This CDR3 contains 18 residues. Germline V gene data show CDR1 as LGHNA and CDR2 as YSLEER. CDR3 DNA sequence: TGCGCCAGCAGCCAAGATTCTACAGGGGGCGCGGGAGGAAACACCATATATTTT. Its protein is CASSQDSTGGAGGNTIYF.